The T cell receptor beta chain under discussion was sequenced for a study of cytomegalovirus exposure and HLA in healthy donors (TCRdb year 2017). Regarding the complete study: According to an earlier analysis of several hundred of the donors, 200 million or so T cells yielded 90 million to 140 million unique TCR beta sequences and about 300 Gb of sequence data. Among about 360 genotyped donors of the cohort, an average of approximately 250,000 unique TCR beta nucleotide sequences were sequenced per donor, roughly a sixth of them non-productive. Typing coverage varied by locus: 629-630 donors for A, B, C, DRB1 and DQB1; more than 500 for DQA1; about 600 for DPA1; fewer than 480 for DPB1. In an earlier analysis of more than 550 of the donors, high-throughput TCR beta sequencing was used to judge whether each TCR beta V gene segment behaved as functional or pseudogenic. Several DR-DQ haplotypes were handled as single units for association and clustering because linkage in the cohort was strong. The aim of the study was to test whether cataloging public T cell receptors could identify signatures of past pathogen exposure. To predict cytomegalovirus infection status, the study combined high-throughput TCR immunosequencing, statistical association of individual TCRs with disease status, and machine learning. A later genetic analysis used genome-wide SNP genotypes for about 55% of the 666 donors, treating that subset as a discovery cohort. Every discovery cohort repertoire had been produced on one sequencing platform. Roughly 300 gigabases of sequencing data and around 85 million unique TCR sequences made up an early release that covered about 640 HLA-typed donors. The T cell repertoires of around 730 subjects were profiled by immunosequencing and related to cytomegalovirus serostatus. The later analysis used no new phenotypic data to find candidate immune exposures, relying instead on TCR beta sequences and their occurrence across donors. Of the roughly 410 genotyped donors, approximately 81% were placed in the genetic ancestry cluster associated with self-reported Caucasian donors. Donor age, sex, ethnicity and CMV serostatus were collected together with the repertoire data. Class I and class II HLA loci were covered by the typing at four-digit resolution. A later analysis re-analyzed previously published TCR beta repertoires from several hundred donors and added high-resolution HLA genotyping to study TCR occurrence patterns. In addition to the first cohort of around 670 subjects, a separate validation cohort of around 110 different subjects was used. Broader findings and caveats from the paper: In vitro tests confirmed that three of the cytomegalovirus-associated TCR beta chains recognize cytomegalovirus antigens. The authors suggested that the approach could potentially be extended to other disease states and immunological phenotypes. Specific HLA alleles were associated with some 15,000 TCR beta sequences at a false discovery rate of 0.05 in a later analysis. A group of highly shared sequence variants was considered likely to be a technical artifact of the sequencing pipeline. A later genetic analysis associated a missense DCLRE1C variant with V-gene and J-gene trimming of TCR beta chains, and an independent cohort replicated the association. When HLA alleles, especially DR and DQ, strongly co-occurred, TCR associations were difficult to assign to individual alleles. The classifier was reported to diagnose cytomegalovirus status with high specificity and sensitivity in both the original and validation cohorts. An earlier analysis of approximately 500 of the donors showed that most TCR beta V segments appeared in productive rearrangements either about 90% or about 30% of the time, which broadly matched IMGT annotations. Most CMV-associated TCR beta chains appeared to be HLA-restricted in a later analysis, and the HLA associations seemed to be driven largely by CMV exposure. A later analysis found that HLA-associated TCR beta chains were more clonally expanded and had lower generation probabilities than equally common non-associated chains. Because HLA typing was unavailable for some donors at each locus, only the typed subset was used in association tests. According to a later analysis, TCR association rates differed among HLA loci, with DRB1 alleles showing the most associated TCRs and HLA-C alleles showing the fewest. Sequencing depth was assumed to be roughly uniform across donors in the presence/absence analyses, though that assumption may not hold. Because the 87-base-pair reads could not distinguish some IMGT-functional V segments, including TRBV6-2 and TRBV6-3, those segments were excluded. While some public TCRs were present in many individuals, most TCR sequences turned up only very rarely across donors. In a later analysis, several top co-occurrence clusters were reported to appear linked to parvovirus B19, influenza, CMV and Epstein-Barr virus. Approximately 18 rarely observed V segments, including chromosome 9 orphons, were excluded from the earlier analysis of several hundred of the donors because counts were too low. For the cohort, immune exposure information was limited to CMV serostatus. A further reported finding was that TCR beta sequences accurately predicted the HLA-A and HLA-B alleles for most subjects in the first cohort. The study listed 170 or so TCR beta chains as associated with cytomegalovirus. Compared with the approximately 670-donor mean, donors in an Asian-associated ancestry cluster had fewer N-insertions in productive TCRs, according to a later genetic analysis. The cohort was sequenced for TCR beta chains only, and without alpha or paired-chain data the features that could be detected were limited. Correlated functional status among segregating V segments might be attributable to linkage disequilibrium, but an unknown experimental factor could not be ruled out.

Library generation was performed with the immunoSEQ multiplex PCR assay. A mixture of 60 forward primers for TCR Vbeta segments and 13 reverse primers for TCR Jbeta segments was used in the multiplex PCR. The CDR3 region of rearranged TCR beta genes was amplified from genomic DNA by a multiplex PCR assay. Amplified TCR beta libraries were sequenced as 87-base-pair reads on the Illumina HiSeq System. Per the authors' processing: A later analysis counted approximately 76 million unique TCR beta chains across the 500 to 850 repertoires, and approximately 11 million of these chains were shared by at least two donors. Raw reads were error-corrected and collapsed into unique sequences by a nearest-neighbor algorithm in which closely related sequences were merged to remove PCR and sequencing errors. To assign V, D and J gene segments, CDR3 sequences were aligned to IMGT reference sequences. Each retained sequence needed at least a six-nucleotide match to both a V gene segment and a J gene segment. A rearrangement was called productive if the CDR3 had no stop codons and remained in frame with V and J, and every other rearrangement was called non-productive. Following IMGT convention, CDR3 was defined as the stretch from the second conserved V-encoded cysteine up to the conserved J-encoded phenylalanine. In an earlier analysis of around 600 of the donors, sequences lacking an unambiguous match to a single V gene segment were excluded. In an earlier analysis of several hundred of the donors, V segments were called functional above 56.7% productive rearrangements and were called segregating when the between-donor standard deviation exceeded 5%. A statistical classification framework was built for diagnosing cytomegalovirus status from the catalog of TCR beta chain sequences. V and J gene assignment, in a later analysis, came from comparing TCR nucleotide sequences with IMGT/GENE-DB human TR gene sequences. Using the TCRdist pipeline, a later analysis assigned CDR3 sequences along with most-parsimonious VDJ recombination scenarios. In a later analysis, each TCR beta chain was defined by its CDR3 amino acid sequence together with its V-gene family, and reads lacking a unique V-gene family were excluded. A later analysis removed roughly 590 highly shared, low-generation-probability nucleotide sequences to deal with suspected cross-contamination and a sequencing artifact. For each public chain, a later analysis derived a clonal expansion index from normalized ranks of inferred template counts within each repertoire. A later analysis computed generation probabilities with a VDJ recombination model fitted to out-of-frame rearrangements, and checked the results against IGoR. Hypergeometric tests were used in a later analysis to score TCR-TCR, TCR-HLA and TCR-CMV co-occurrence, with a repertoire-size bias correction applied to the TCR pairs. In a later analysis, false discovery rates were estimated by permuting HLA or CMV assignments 20 times. In a later analysis, co-occurring TCRs were grouped with DBSCAN, and TCRdist sequence similarity was added when clustering was performed within HLA-allele-positive subsets. Co-occurrence clustering excluded repertoires with fewer than 30,000 or more than 120,000 public chains, plus five with anomalous nucleotide sharing. TCRdb limited this immuneACCESS table to in-frame rearrangements with V and J called. A share of clones is missing; checked studies link under half to unresolved V genes, and the rest is unexplained. The DNA gave D and trimming, while V, J and clone size come from that table. The sample records around 150,000 clones, 80% to 90% of which are singletons. The ten most abundant clones make up around 1.8% of the sample.

The cohort comprised around 700 healthy bone marrow donors. Cohort members were all nominally healthy when sampled, although unrecorded immune exposures were likely present. The donor tested CMV seronegative and was one of the 352 seronegative cohort members. Each donor provided a peripheral blood sample, and peripheral blood mononuclear cells were used for TCR beta sequencing. Genomic DNA was extracted from the blood cell samples with the Qiagen DNeasy Blood Extraction Kit. In its sample, this clone was seen a few times. Its antigen remains undetermined. No much larger clone is present one base from it, and per-base qualities are unavailable. CDR3 length: 12 amino acids, cysteine to phenylalanine. Kept here is only the CDR3 DNA, which spans 36 bases and is read in frame from base 1. V gives up 3 bases and J gives up 6 bases, and the segment between their germline ends measures 8 bases. CDR1 and CDR2, per the germline V gene, are MDHEN and SYDVKM.

The sequencing sample was made of PBMCs. The chain is assembled from TRBV28 and TRBJ1-2, and possibly TRBD1, on 6 matching bases. The sequence was collected from a woman between 18 and 29 years old in good health and CMV-seronegative. The CDR3 here reads CASSLYRDGYTF. The sequence in DNA is TGTGCCAGCAGTTTGTACAGGGATGGCTACACCTTC.